Ten or more counts support the clone carrying this T cell receptor beta chain. Its antigen is still unknown. V shed 6 bases and J shed 3 bases, with 15 bases lying between them. Looked up from germline, CDR1 is DFQATT and CDR2 is SNEGSKA (reference sequence). The CDR3 is 14 amino acids. These data belong to a study of Graves' ophthalmopathy and Graves' hyperthyroidism. Broader study findings: Sensitivity of 87.88% and specificity of less than 82% were achieved when a 13-signature model separated ophthalmopathy from stable hyperthyroidism.

Amplification from RNA transcripts yielded the TCR beta CDR3 regions. Second-round multiplex PCR followed a first-round RT-PCR using HTBI primers. A single record per CDR3 protein comes from TCRdb applying MiXCR to the multiplex PCR reads. The sample holds just over 400,000 distinct CDR3 sequences, around a fifth seen once. Among the hyperthyroidism patients, all were newly diagnosed, aged 18 to 65, with under 2 months' duration. Pregnancy or lactation, uncontrolled infections and other autoimmune diseases were grounds for excluding patients. Physicians reached a diagnosis by relying on clinical symptoms, serum thyroxine, TRAb, thyroid ultrasound and orbital computed tomography.

The receptor was isolated from a woman younger than 35 with stable Graves' hyperthyroidism. This chain uses TRBV20-1 with TRBJ2-4; D may match TRBD1 or TRBD2 (6 bases each). Sequencing used peripheral blood. CDR3 amino acids: CSAGGNVGKNIQYF. In DNA, the CDR3 is TGCAGTGCGGGGGGCAACGTAGGCAAAAACATTCAGTACTTC.